A single sample is the source of the 3 T cell receptor beta chains below, sequenced in a study of cytomegalovirus exposure and HLA in healthy donors. The primer mix had 60 Vbeta and 13 Jbeta primers. Only in-frame clones appear in the TCRdb table, and some are missing; sequencing was by immunoSEQ multiplex PCR. The sample includes about 160,000 clones, roughly 77% of them seen just once. Sequences were obtained from PBMCs. The receptors were sampled from a man in his fifties or sixties in good health and CMV-seropositive.

The V gene is TRBV30, the J gene TRBJ2-5, with TRBD2 identical over 8 bases. The CDR3 runs to 14 residues. CDR1 and CDR2 from the germline V gene are GTSNPN and SVGIG (reference sequence). J was trimmed by 4 bases and V by 4 bases; bases with no gene match: 8. CDR3 in amino acids: CAWNRRGASETQYF. The CDR3 bases are TGTGCCTGGAACAGGCGGGGGGCATCAGAGACCCAGTACTTC. Full variable domain (missing parts from reference TRBV30 and TRBJ2-5): SQTIHQWPATLVQPVGSPLSLECTVEGTSNPNLYWYRQAAGRGLQLLFYSVGIGQISSEVPQNLSASRPQDRQFILSSKKLLLSDSGFYLCAWNRRGASETQYFGPGTRLLVL.

The chain couples TRBV6-5 to TRBJ2-2; D perhaps matches TRBD2 (5 bases). Between the trimmed V and J ends, which lost 9 bases and 1 base, there was a span of 15 bases. This CDR3 is 15 amino acids long. The germline gives CDR1 MNHEY, CDR2 SVGAGI. The chain's CDR3 is CASADSKKNTGELFF. The CDR3 bases are TGTGCCAGTGCGGACTCAAAAAAGAACACCGGGGAGCTGTTTTTT.

The V call is TRBV15, the J call TRBJ2-3; 8 nucleotides align to TRBD2. The CDR3 loop spans 15 amino acids. J was trimmed by 8 bases and V by 0 bases; bases with no gene match: 7. From germline, CDR1 is LNHNV and CDR2 YYDKDF (reference sequence). The CDR3 sequence is CATSRETSVFGTQYF. CDR3 DNA: TGTGCCACCAGCAGAGAGACTAGCGTCTTCGGTACGCAGTATTTT. Drawing the rest from reference TRBV15 and TRBJ2-3, the complete variable domain is DAMVIQNPRYQVTQFGKPVTLSCSQTLNHNVMYWYQQKSSQAPKLLFHYYDKDFNNEADTPDNFQSRRPNTSFCFLDIRSPGLGDTAMYLCATSRETSVFGTQYFGPGTRLTVL.